Listed here are 21 T cell receptor beta chains from one sample, sequenced in a study of blood T cell repertoires in COVID-19. Using immunoSEQ multiplex PCR, the repertoire was profiled, and TCRdb retains in-frame clones only, with some absent. Of fewer than 250,000 clones listed, 88% are singletons. What was sequenced was peripheral blood. The receptors stem from a man between 65 and 85 years old with acute or convalescent COVID-19.

This clone was observed a single time. This chain's CDR3 is CASSPGTPNTGELFF. For the CDR3, the DNA is TGTGCCAGCAGCCCCGGGACTCCGAACACCGGGGAGCTGTTTTTT. This chain connects TRBV7-3 to TRBJ2-2, with D tentatively TRBD2 (6 bases). Trimming removed 5 bases at V and 0 bases at J, with 10 bases between. Germline loops: CDR1 SGHTA, CDR2 FQGTGA. The CDR3 runs to 15 residues. Full variable domain (rest looked up from reference TRBV7-3 and TRBJ2-2): GAGVSQTPSNKVTEKGKYVELRCDPISGHTALYWYRQSLGQGPEFLIYFQGTGAADDSGLPNDRFFAVRPEGSVSTLKIQRTERGDSAVYLCASSPGTPNTGELFFGEGSRLTVL.

V and J are TRBV12-3 or TRBV12-4 and TRBJ1-2, with 10 bases fitting TRBD1. CDR3 size: 13 residues. V lost 10 bases and J lost 3; bases outside the gene matches: 5. CDR3 in amino acids: CATSDRGDYGYTF. For the CDR3, the DNA is TGTGCCACCTCGGACAGGGGGGACTATGGCTACACCTTC.

The chain recombines TRBV20-1 with TRBJ1-1; no firm D call. Looked up from germline, CDR1 is DFQATT and CDR2 is SNEGSKA (reference sequence). This CDR3 is 11 amino acids long. The CDR3 loop is CSGTRLTEAFF. Here the CDR3 DNA reads TGCAGCGGTACCCGTTTGACTGAAGCTTTCTTT.

This chain links TRBV6-6 with TRBJ1-1; D unresolved. From germline, CDR1 is MNHNY and CDR2 SVGAGI (reference sequence). This CDR3 is 13 amino acids long. The V gene lost 6 bases and the J gene lost 2 bases, with 10 bases spanning the gap. CDR3 protein: CASSPPTNTEAFF. The CDR3, as DNA: TGTGCCAGCAGCCCCCCCACTAACACTGAAGCTTTCTTT.

This clone occurred once. This rearrangement joins TRBV5-1 to TRBJ1-6; 8 positions agree with TRBD1. The CDR3 length is 14 residues. The V segment lost 2 bases and the J segment 10 bases; nucleotides outside the gene matches: 5. Germline loops: CDR1 SGHRS, CDR2 YFSETQ. The DNA of the CDR3 is TGCGCCAGCAGCTTCGTACAGGGGGAATCACCCCTCCACTTT. It encodes CASSFVQGESPLHF. The variable domain in full, completed from reference TRBV5-1 and TRBJ1-6, reads KAGVTQTPRYLIKTRGQQVTLSCSPISGHRSVSWYQQTPGQGLQFLFEYFSETQRNKGNFPGRFSGRQFSNSRSEMNVSTLELGDSALYLCASSFVQGESPLHFGNGTRLTVT.

The gene calls are TRBV2 and TRBJ1-6; D is unclear. V lost 1 base, J lost 5 bases, and 3 bases lay in between. CDR1 and CDR2 (germline): SNHLY, FYNNEI. The CDR3 runs 13 residues. The CDR3 region is CASSEVDNSPLHF. The DNA of the CDR3 is TGTGCCAGCAGTGAAGTAGATAATTCACCCCTCCACTTT.

In its sample, this clone was seen once. The chain joins TRBV12-3 or TRBV12-4 to TRBJ1-6, with TRBD1 matching 10 bases. The CDR3 sequence is 13 residues long. Trimming at V came to 8 bases and at J to 7 bases, leaving 2 bases not matched to a gene. CDR3 in DNA: TGTGCCAGCCGGGACAGGGGAAATTCACCCCTCCACTTT. It codes for CASRDRGNSPLHF.

The chain is built from TRBV9 and TRBJ2-3; unclear D gene. V lost 4 bases and J lost 10, with 16 bases in between. The CDR3 has 13 residues. CDR1 is SGDLS, CDR2 YYNGEE, per germline. The CDR3 DNA reads TGTGCCAGCAGCCCCCAAGCACAGTGGGCGCAGTATTTT. Translation gives CASSPQAQWAQYF.

The chain links TRBV7-2 to TRBJ1-6, with 8 positions matching TRBD1. The V gene's germline CDR1 is SGHTA and CDR2 FQGNSA. V trimming: 5 bases; J trimming: 15 bases; junction bases outside the gene matches: 12. The CDR3 is 14 residues long. CDR3 sequence reads: CASSLGQGAHLLHF. The CDR3 DNA sequence: TGTGCCAGCAGCCTAGGGCAGGGGGCGCATCTCCTCCACTTT. The full variable domain, its missing parts supplied by reference TRBV7-2 and TRBJ1-6, is GAGVSQSPSNKVTEKGKDVELRCDPISGHTALYWYRQSLGQGLEFLIYFQGNSAPDKSGLPSDRFSAERTGGSVSTLTIQRTQQEDSAVYLCASSLGQGAHLLHFGNGTRLTVT.

The genes are TRBV12-3 or TRBV12-4 and TRBJ2-1, with unresolved D. This CDR3 comprises 12 residues. Between the trimmed V and J ends, which lost 0 bases and 9 bases, there was a span of 6 bases. The DNA for the CDR3 is TGTGCCAGCAGTTTAGCGCACGGTGAGCAGTTCTTC. Translated, it gives CASSLAHGEQFF.

The chain is built from TRBV7-3 and TRBJ2-5; no clear D gene. The CDR3 loop spans 13 amino acids. The V gene's germline CDR1 is SGHTA and CDR2 FQGTGA. Trimming took off 1 base at V and 7 bases at J, with 10 bases between the two ends. The CDR3 DNA reads as TGTGCCAGCAGCTTAAACATCCTTGGGACCCAGTACTTC. Its translation: CASSLNILGTQYF.

The V gene is TRBV12-5, the J gene TRBJ2-1, with TRBD2 matching over 8 bases. The CDR3 is 14 amino acids. Germline lookup yields CDR1 LGHNT and CDR2 FRNRAP. V shed 5 bases, J shed 6 bases, and the junction held 6 bases outside the gene matches. In nucleotides, the CDR3 is TGTGCTAGTGGTCCACAAAGCGGGAGCAATGAGCAGTTCTTC. As protein: CASGPQSGSNEQFF.

The chain combines TRBV29-1 with TRBJ2-2; D call uncertain. The CDR3 has 14 amino acids. Trimming removed 7 bases from V and 2 bases from J, with 14 bases in between. Germline CDR1 and CDR2: SQVTM and ANQGSEA. Written as DNA, the CDR3 is TGCAGCGCCGTTCCATTGACTAACACCGGGGAGCTGTTTTTT. Protein product: CSAVPLTNTGELFF.

The chain is built from TRBV5-1 and TRBJ2-7; D possibly corresponds to TRBD1 (6 bases). CDR3 size: 12 residues. V lost 4 bases, J lost 3 bases, and 8 bases lay in between. Germline values: CDR1 SGHRS, CDR2 YFSETQ. CDR3 in amino acids: CASSRTDYEQYF. Here the CDR3 DNA reads TGCGCCAGCAGCCGGACAGACTACGAGCAGTACTTC. Using reference TRBV5-1 and TRBJ2-7 for the parts outside the CDR3, the full variable domain is KAGVTQTPRYLIKTRGQQVTLSCSPISGHRSVSWYQQTPGQGLQFLFEYFSETQRNKGNFPGRFSGRQFSNSRSEMNVSTLELGDSALYLCASSRTDYEQYFGPGTRLTVT.

V gene TRBV7-8 combines with J gene TRBJ2-7; 7 nucleotides align to TRBD1. Trimming removed 3 bases from V and 6 bases from J; junction bases left unmatched: 8. Germline CDR1 reads SGHVS; CDR2 reads FQNEAQ. This CDR3 has 14 amino acids. Written as DNA, the CDR3 is TGTGCCAGCAGCTTCGCATCTACAGGGGCCGAGCAGTACTTC. This sequence encodes CASSFASTGAEQYF.

This chain links TRBV27 with TRBJ2-6; D ambiguous. Trimming shortened V by 3 bases and J by 0 bases, and 12 bases separated the two germline ends. Germline CDR1 is MNHEY and CDR2 is SMNVEV (reference sequence). CDR3 length equals 17 residues. The CDR3 DNA reads as TGTGCCAGCAGTTTGGGCCAGCCGAGCTCTGGGGCCAACGTCCTGACTTTC. Its protein is CASSLGQPSSGANVLTF.

The chain has TRBV28 and TRBJ1-5, with D possibly TRBD1 on 5 matching bases. The CDR3 covers 15 residues. Germline loops: CDR1 MDHEN, CDR2 SYDVKM. V lost 4 bases to trimming and J lost 2 bases, with 12 bases between them. CDR3 coding DNA: TGTGCCAGCAGTTACGGGGGGACGGGCAATCAGCCCCAGCATTTT. This sequence encodes CASSYGGTGNQPQHF.

V is TRBV6-5 and J is TRBJ2-1, with D possibly being TRBD1 (6 bases). The CDR3 covers 12 residues. CDR1 MNHEY and CDR2 SVGAGI come from the germline V gene. V lost 6 bases and J 9 bases, leaving 12 bases between the germline ends. This CDR3 is CASSPGHPEQFF. The CDR3 DNA is TGTGCCAGCAGCCCGGGACACCCTGAGCAGTTCTTC.

The chain carries TRBV14 and TRBJ2-5, with 10 nucleotides matching TRBD2. CDR3 length: 18 residues. Per the germline V gene, CDR1 is SGHDN and CDR2 is FVKESK. The V gene end was trimmed by 4 bases and the J gene end by 5 bases; junction bases not matched to a gene: 16. The CDR3 sequence: CASSPPARLAGVGETQYF. The CDR3, as DNA: TGTGCCAGCAGCCCTCCGGCGAGGCTAGCGGGAGTGGGGGAGACCCAGTACTTC.

With respect to this clone: The same CDR3 is also encoded by other DNA sequences in this sample. The genes are TRBV7-9 and TRBJ2-6; D is unclear. V was trimmed by 2 bases and J by 0 bases, leaving 5 bases between them. This CDR3 region has 15 residues. In germline, CDR1 is SEHNR, CDR2 FQNEAQ (reference sequence). The CDR3 is CASSLSGSGANVLTF. DNA of the CDR3: TGTGCCAGCAGCTTATCCGGCTCTGGGGCCAACGTCCTGACTTTC. Full variable domain (missing parts from reference TRBV7-9 and TRBJ2-6): DTGVSQNPRHKITKRGQNVTFRCDPISEHNRLYWYRQTLGQGPEFLTYFQNEAQLEKSRLLSDRFSAERPKGSFSTLEIQRTEQGDSAMYLCASSLSGSGANVLTFGAGSRLTVL.

The gene calls are TRBV4-2 and TRBJ2-1; 8 nucleotides agree with TRBD1. The trim removed 4 bases at V and 1 base at J, leaving 3 bases unmatched. The length of the CDR3 is 15 residues. Germline lookup yields CDR1 LGHNA and CDR2 YNFKEQ. This chain's CDR3 is CASSLDRGSYNEQFF. CDR3 DNA sequence: TGTGCCAGCAGCCTCGACAGGGGTTCCTACAATGAGCAGTTCTTC.